This is a list of T cell receptor beta chains from one sample in a study of blood T cell repertoires in COVID-19. Libraries were prepared by immunoSEQ multiplex PCR; TCRdb keeps only in-frame clonotypes and omits some of them. Of around 300,000 clones in the sample, under 90% were seen once. What was sequenced was peripheral blood. Receptors originate from a man aged 50 or older with acute or convalescent COVID-19. Each CDR3 is given with its conserved first and last residue.

CDR3 length	V gene	J gene	CDR3 protein
16	TRBV18	TRBJ1-3	CASSQGTDSSGNTIYF
14	TRBV4-1	TRBJ1-5	CASSWGQGPQPQHF
14	TRBV6-5	TRBJ1-2	CASRPTVANYGYTF
12	TRBV3-1/TRBV3-2	TRBJ2-7	CASSQTGYEQYF
13	TRBV4-1	TRBJ2-5	CASSQTGGETQYF
15	TRBV3-1/TRBV3-2	TRBJ2-2	CASSQSGGHTGELFF
15	TRBV18	TRBJ1-2	CASSSYQRGGYGYTF
13	TRBV9	TRBJ2-5	CASSVENWETQYF
10	TRBV29-1	TRBJ1-1	CSVEILEAFF
12	TRBV28	TRBJ1-5	CASSQGAQPQHF
13	TRBV6-5	TRBJ1-6	CASRQGAGSPLHF
15	TRBV19	TRBJ1-4	CASSIVRGLGERLFF
15	TRBV6-1	TRBJ2-7	CASSERLARSYEQYF
17	TRBV19	TRBJ2-2	CASNPLAGGLNTGELFF
13	TRBV12-3/TRBV12-4	TRBJ1-1	CASSLKGYTEAFF
13	TRBV11-2	TRBJ1-2	CASSFNGGDGYTF
12	TRBV12-3/TRBV12-4	TRBJ1-2	CASSLSRTLYTF
15	TRBV19	TRBJ1-1	CASSPRTGLNTEAFF
15	TRBV9	TRBJ2-6	CASSSRVSGANVLTF
11	TRBV12-5	TRBJ1-1	CASGPDREAFF
15	TRBV5-1	TRBJ1-1	CASSTSVGQVVGAFF
13	TRBV19	TRBJ2-7	CASKGGTTYEQYF
15	TRBV3-1/TRBV3-2	TRBJ1-3	CASSHPAGSGNTIYF
15	TRBV5-1	TRBJ2-7	CASSLAGQKGDEQYF
15	TRBV18	TRBJ2-7	CASSQQTSGSYEQYF
11	TRBV6-5	TRBJ2-5	CASSFEETQYF
15	TRBV5-6	TRBJ1-5	CASSLQGFSNQPQHF
13	TRBV7-2	TRBJ2-7	CASSGGGGYEQYF
14	TRBV18	TRBJ2-2	CASSSDTNTGELFF
14	TRBV6-5	TRBJ2-2	CASSRKLSTGELFF
14	TRBV10-3	TRBJ1-5	CAISESTGDQPQHF
15	TRBV20-1	TRBJ2-3	CSASDSGGGADTQYF
11	TRBV29-1	TRBJ2-7	CSGYRGYEQYF
14	TRBV25-1	TRBJ1-2	CASSTQGAVYGYTF
13	TRBV9	TRBJ1-2	CASSKMTGYGYTF
13	TRBV18	TRBJ1-6	CASSPGVREPLHF
13	TRBV2	TRBJ1-3	CASSPDREVSIYF
14	TRBV14	TRBJ1-2	CASSQERPGLGYTF
14	TRBV4-1	TRBJ2-5	CASSQTGLVETQYF
13	TRBV7-9	TRBJ1-1	CASSREANTEAFF
16	TRBV7-9	TRBJ2-2	CASSLGESTNTGELFF
14	TRBV19	TRBJ2-5	CASSLRDSQETQYF
13	TRBV6-5	TRBJ2-2	CATVQGGTGELFF
16	TRBV27	TRBJ1-4	CASSPRVGATNEKLFF
13	TRBV5-4	TRBJ1-2	CASSLVGGRSYTF
15	TRBV18	TRBJ2-7	CASSPSTGVLGEQYF
18	TRBV11-3	TRBJ2-3	CASSLKLRGGSSTDTQYF
15	TRBV6-5	TRBJ1-2	CASSYSRDRGWGYTF
14	TRBV27	TRBJ1-2	CASSRDRGYDGYTF
13	TRBV6-5	TRBJ2-6	CASISSGANVLTF
15	TRBV11-2	TRBJ2-2	CASSQGAYYTGELFF
15	TRBV2	TRBJ2-7	CASSPGGRATYEQYF
17	TRBV6-6	TRBJ1-4	CASSPGGQGATNEKLFF
11	TRBV20-1	TRBJ2-1	CSASPPGKQFF
15	TRBV9	TRBJ2-2	CASSEEQRDTGELFF